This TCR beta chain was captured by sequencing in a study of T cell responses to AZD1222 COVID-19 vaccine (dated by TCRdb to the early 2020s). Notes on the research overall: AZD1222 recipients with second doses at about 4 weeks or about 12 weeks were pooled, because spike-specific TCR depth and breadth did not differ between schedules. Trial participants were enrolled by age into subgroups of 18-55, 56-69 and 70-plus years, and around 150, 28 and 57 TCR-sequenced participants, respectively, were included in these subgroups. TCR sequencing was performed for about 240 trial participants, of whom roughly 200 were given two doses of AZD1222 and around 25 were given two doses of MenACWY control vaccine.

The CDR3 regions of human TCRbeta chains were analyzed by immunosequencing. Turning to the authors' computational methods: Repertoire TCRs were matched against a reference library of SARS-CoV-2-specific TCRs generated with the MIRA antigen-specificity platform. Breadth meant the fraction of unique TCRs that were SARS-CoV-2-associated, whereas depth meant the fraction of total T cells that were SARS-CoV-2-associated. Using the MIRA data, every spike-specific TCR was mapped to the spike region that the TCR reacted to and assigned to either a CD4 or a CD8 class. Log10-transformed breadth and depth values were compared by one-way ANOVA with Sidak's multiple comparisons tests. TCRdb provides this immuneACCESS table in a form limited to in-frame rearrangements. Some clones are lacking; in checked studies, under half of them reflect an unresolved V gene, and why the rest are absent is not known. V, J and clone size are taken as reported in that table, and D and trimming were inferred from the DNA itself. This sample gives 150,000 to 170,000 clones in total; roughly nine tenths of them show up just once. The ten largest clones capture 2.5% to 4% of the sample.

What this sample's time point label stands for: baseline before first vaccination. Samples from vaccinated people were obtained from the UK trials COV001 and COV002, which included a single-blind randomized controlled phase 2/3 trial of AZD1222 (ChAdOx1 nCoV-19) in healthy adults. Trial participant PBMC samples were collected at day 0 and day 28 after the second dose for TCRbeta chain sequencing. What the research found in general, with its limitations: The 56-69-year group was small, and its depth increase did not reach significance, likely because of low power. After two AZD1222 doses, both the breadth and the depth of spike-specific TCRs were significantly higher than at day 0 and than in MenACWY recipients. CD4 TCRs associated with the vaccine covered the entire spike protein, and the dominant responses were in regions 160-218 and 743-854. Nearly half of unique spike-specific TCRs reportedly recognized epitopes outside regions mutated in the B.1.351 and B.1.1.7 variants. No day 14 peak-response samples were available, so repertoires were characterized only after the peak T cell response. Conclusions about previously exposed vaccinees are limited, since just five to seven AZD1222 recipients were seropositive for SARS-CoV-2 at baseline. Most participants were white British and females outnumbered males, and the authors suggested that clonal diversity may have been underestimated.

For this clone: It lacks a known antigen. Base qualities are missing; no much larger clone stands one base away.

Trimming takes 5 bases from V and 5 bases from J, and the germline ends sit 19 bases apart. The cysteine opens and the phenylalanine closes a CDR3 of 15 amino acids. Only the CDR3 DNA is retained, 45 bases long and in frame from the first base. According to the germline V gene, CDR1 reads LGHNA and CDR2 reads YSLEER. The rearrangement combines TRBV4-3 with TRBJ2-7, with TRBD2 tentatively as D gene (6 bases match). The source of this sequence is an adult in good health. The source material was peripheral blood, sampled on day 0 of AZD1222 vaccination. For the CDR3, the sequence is CASSEGWEAGNEQYF. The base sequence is TGCGCCAGCAGCGAGGGGTGGGAGGCCGGGAACGAGCAGTACTTC.